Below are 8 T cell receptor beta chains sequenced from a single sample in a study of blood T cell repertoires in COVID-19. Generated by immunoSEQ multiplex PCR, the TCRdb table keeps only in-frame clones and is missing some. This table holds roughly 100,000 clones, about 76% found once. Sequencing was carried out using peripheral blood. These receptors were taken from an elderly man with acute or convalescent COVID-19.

Written as DNA, the CDR3 is TGTGCCAGCAGCGCGACTAGCGGCCAAACGTACCAAGAGACCCAGTACTTC. It translates to CASSATSGQTYQETQYF. V gene TRBV3-1 (or the pseudogene TRBV3-2) combines with J gene TRBJ2-5; 9 nucleotides match TRBD2. CDR1 is LGHDT, CDR2 YNNKEL, per germline (reference sequence). The CDR3 loop spans 17 amino acids. Losses at the gene ends were 5 bases for V and 0 bases for J; bases not matched to a gene: 10.

CDR3: CASSLSERSYGYTF. Written as DNA, the CDR3 is TGTGCCAGCAGCTTAAGCGAGAGGTCCTATGGCTACACCTTC. This chain connects TRBV11-2 to TRBJ1-2; no firm D call. The germline V and J ends were trimmed by 2 bases and 4 bases, with 11 bases remaining between them. There are 14 residues in the CDR3. In germline, CDR1 is SGHAT, CDR2 FQNNGV. Complete variable domain (other parts from reference TRBV11-2 and TRBJ1-2): EAGVAQSPRYKIIEKRQSVAFWCNPISGHATLYWYQQILGQGPKLLIQFQNNGVVDDSQLPKDRFSAERLKGVDSTLKIQPAKLEDSAVYLCASSLSERSYGYTFGSGTRLTVV.

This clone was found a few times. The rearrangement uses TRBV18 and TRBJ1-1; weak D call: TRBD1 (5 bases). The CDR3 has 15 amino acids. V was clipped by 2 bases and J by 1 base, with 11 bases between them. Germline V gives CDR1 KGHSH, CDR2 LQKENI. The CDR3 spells CASSPGGTSNTEAFF. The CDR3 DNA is TGTGCCAGCTCACCAGGCGGGACTTCGAACACTGAAGCTTTCTTT.

The CDR3, as DNA: TGTGCCAGCAGTGAACAGGCTACCTCCTACGAGCAGTACTTC. This sequence encodes CASSEQATSYEQYF. The V and J genes are TRBV6-1 and TRBJ2-7, with D unresolved. CDR3 length: 14 residues. CDR1 is MNHNS and CDR2 is SASEGT in the germline V gene. V was shortened by 2 bases and J by 0 bases, with 8 bases between the two germline ends.

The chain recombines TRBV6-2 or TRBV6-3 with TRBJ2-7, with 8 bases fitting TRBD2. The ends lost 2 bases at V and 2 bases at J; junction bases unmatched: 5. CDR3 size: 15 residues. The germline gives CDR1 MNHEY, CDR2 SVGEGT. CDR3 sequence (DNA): TGTGCCAGCAGTTACGCGAATAGCGGGGCCTACGAGCAGTACTTC. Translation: CASSYANSGAYEQYF.

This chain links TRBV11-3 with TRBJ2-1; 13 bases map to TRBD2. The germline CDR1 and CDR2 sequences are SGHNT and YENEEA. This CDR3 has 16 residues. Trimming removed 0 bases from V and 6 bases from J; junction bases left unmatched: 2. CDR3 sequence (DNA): TGTGCCAGCAGCTTAGAGACTAGCGGGAGGTCCAATGAGCAGTTCTTC. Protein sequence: CASSLETSGRSNEQFF.

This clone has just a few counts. The CDR3 region is CASSQLAGGHYGYTF. In DNA form, the CDR3 reads TGTGCCAGCAGCCAGCTAGCAGGGGGTCACTATGGCTACACCTTC. The rearrangement uses TRBV3-1 (or the pseudogene TRBV3-2) and TRBJ1-2; 7 bases line up with TRBD1. There are 15 residues in the CDR3. The V and J ends lost 3 bases and 3 bases, in that order; junction bases with no gene match: 7. Looked up from germline, CDR1 is LGHDT and CDR2 is YNNKEL (reference sequence).

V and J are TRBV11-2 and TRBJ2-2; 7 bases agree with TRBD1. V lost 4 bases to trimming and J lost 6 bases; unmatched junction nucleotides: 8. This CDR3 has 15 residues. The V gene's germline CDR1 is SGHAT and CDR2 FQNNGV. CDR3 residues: CASSYLTGTPGELFF. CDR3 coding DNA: TGTGCCAGCAGCTACCTGACAGGGACGCCCGGGGAGCTGTTTTTT. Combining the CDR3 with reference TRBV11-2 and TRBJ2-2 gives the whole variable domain EAGVAQSPRYKIIEKRQSVAFWCNPISGHATLYWYQQILGQGPKLLIQFQNNGVVDDSQLPKDRFSAERLKGVDSTLKIQPAKLEDSAVYLCASSYLTGTPGELFFGEGSRLTVL.